This TCR beta chain was found in a study of identical twins. MiXCR was run by TCRdb on the 5' RACE reads, yielding one entry per CDR3 protein. This table holds roughly 1.6 million distinct CDR3 sequences, around 29% found once. Worth noting for this clonotype: Its antigen remains unidentified.

Findings and limits, study-wide: In beta out-of-frame sequences, the excess sharing between twins was weaker.

The specimen was cord blood. The origin of this receptor is a newborn girl in good health.

CDR3 sequence reads: CAWSEADTQYF. DNA for the CDR3: TGTGCCTGGAGTGAAGCAGATACGCAGTATTTT. V gene TRBV30 combines with J gene TRBJ2-3; D gene unclear. Trimming took 1 base from V and 4 from J, leaving 3 bases between them. The germline V gene encodes CDR1 GTSNPN and CDR2 SVGIG (reference sequence). The CDR3 covers 11 residues. The entire variable domain, with the rest obtained from reference TRBV30 and TRBJ2-3, is as follows: SQTIHQWPATLVQPVGSPLSLECTVEGTSNPNLYWYRQAAGRGLQLLFYSVGIGQISSEVPQNLSASRPQDRQFILSSKKLLLSDSGFYLCAWSEADTQYFGPGTRLTVL.